The TCR beta chain under discussion was sequenced for a study of T cell clones after liver transplantation. Study in general: Liver transplant recipients had immunosuppression withdrawal attempted within 2 years. Patients counted as tolerant after at least one year off all immunosuppression, enzymes not exceeding twice normal.

Clones were sequenced by immunoSEQ multiplex PCR, and TCRdb holds only the in-frame ones, with some missing. The table shows tens of thousands of clones, with around 84% occurring only once. This clone occurred a few times. The starting material was CD4+ T cells from blood, obtained before liver transplant. The origin of this receptor is a human donor who received a liver transplant.

CDR3 region: CAWSRQGNTEAFF. The CDR3 DNA sequence: TGTGCCTGGAGCCGACAGGGGAACACTGAAGCTTTCTTT. V is TRBV30 and J is TRBJ1-1, with TRBD1 matching 7 bases. The CDR3 length is 13 residues. Germline CDR1 is GTSNPN and CDR2 is SVGIG (reference sequence). Trimming took 3 bases from V and 1 from J; bases not matched to a gene: 2.